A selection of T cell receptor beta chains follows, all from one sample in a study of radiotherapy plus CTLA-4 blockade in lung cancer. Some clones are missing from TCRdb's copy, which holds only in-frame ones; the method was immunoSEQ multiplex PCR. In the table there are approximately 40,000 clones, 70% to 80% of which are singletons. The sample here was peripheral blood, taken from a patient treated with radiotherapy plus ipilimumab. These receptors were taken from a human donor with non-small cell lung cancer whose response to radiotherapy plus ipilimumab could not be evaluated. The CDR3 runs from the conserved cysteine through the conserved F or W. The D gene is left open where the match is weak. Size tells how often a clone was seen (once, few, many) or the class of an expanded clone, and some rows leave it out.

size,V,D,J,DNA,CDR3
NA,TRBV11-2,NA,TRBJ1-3,TGTGCCAGCAGCTTAGATGGCCGGGGTTCTGGAAACACCATATATTTT,CASSLDGRGSGNTIYF
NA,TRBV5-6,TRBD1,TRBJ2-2,TGTGCCAGCAGCTTGGAAACAGGGGTGAACACCGGGGAGCTGTTTTTT,CASSLETGVNTGELFF
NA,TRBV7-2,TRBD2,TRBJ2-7,TGTGCCAGCAGCTTAGTAGCTAGCGGGAGTGGAGGGGAGCAGTACTTC,CASSLVASGSGGEQYF
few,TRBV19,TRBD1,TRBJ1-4,TGTGCCAGTAGTCCACTTGGACAGGGGGGCGCAACTAATGAAAAACTGTTTTTT,CASSPLGQGGATNEKLFF
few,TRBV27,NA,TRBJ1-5,TGTGCCACCCGGGCGGGTGCTTATAGCAATCAGCCCCAGCATTTT,CATRAGAYSNQPQHF
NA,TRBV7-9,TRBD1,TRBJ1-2,TGTGCCAGCAGCTCGGGGACAGGGGGCCCGTATGGCTACACCTTC,CASSSGTGGPYGYTF
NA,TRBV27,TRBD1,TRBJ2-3,TGTGCCAGCGGGACAGGGGTAAGGGATACGCAGTATTTT,CASGTGVRDTQYF
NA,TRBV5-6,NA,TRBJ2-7,TGTGCCAGCAGCTCGACTGGCGAGCAGTACTTC,CASSSTGEQYF
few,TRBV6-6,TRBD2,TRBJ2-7,TGTGCCAGCAGTTATGGGGGGGTCGAGCAGTACTTC,CASSYGGVEQYF
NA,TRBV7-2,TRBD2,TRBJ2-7,TGTGCCAGCAGCTTAAGGAGGGCGGGAGCTCTGTACGAGCAGTACTTC,CASSLRRAGALYEQYF
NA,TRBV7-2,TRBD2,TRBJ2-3,TGTGCCAGCAGACTACAACTAGCGGGACTCACAGATACGCAGTATTTT,CASRLQLAGLTDTQYF
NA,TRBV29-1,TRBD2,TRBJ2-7,TGCAGCGTTGCCCGACTAGCGGGGCTGAGCTACGAGCAGTACTTC,CSVARLAGLSYEQYF
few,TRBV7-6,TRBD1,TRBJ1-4,TGTGCCAGCAGCAAGAACAGGGGGCTGGGGACTAATGAAAAACTGTTTTTT,CASSKNRGLGTNEKLFF
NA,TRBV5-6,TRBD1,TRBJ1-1,TGTGCCAGCAGCTCGGACAGGAGAGACATGAACACTGAAGCTTTCTTT,CASSSDRRDMNTEAFF
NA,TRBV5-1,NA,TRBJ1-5,TGCGCCAGCAGCTTGGACGACAGCTCACCCCAGCATTTT,CASSLDDSSPQHF
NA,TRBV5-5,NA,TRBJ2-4,TGTGCCAGCAGCTTGGTTGGAGGATCCGGGAGCGGAGACTTC,CASSLVGGSGSGDF
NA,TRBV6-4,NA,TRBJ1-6,TGTGCCAGCAGTCGGGAATTCGATTCACCCCTCCACTTT,CASSREFDSPLHF
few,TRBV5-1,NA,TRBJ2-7,TGCGCCAGCAGCTTGGACGGGAGCTCCTACGAGCAGTACTTC,CASSLDGSSYEQYF
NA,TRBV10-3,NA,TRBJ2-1,TGTGCCATCAGCCGGGCAGACGGAGGCGGCAATGAGCAGTTCTTC,CAISRADGGGNEQFF
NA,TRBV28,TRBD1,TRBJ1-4,TGTGCCAGCAGTCCGACAGGGCATAATGAAAAACTGTTTTTT,CASSPTGHNEKLFF
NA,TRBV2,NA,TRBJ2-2,TGTGCCAGCAGTGAAGAGGGGCTAACCGGGGAGCTGTTTTTT,CASSEEGLTGELFF
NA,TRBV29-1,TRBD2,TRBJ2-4,TGCAGCGTTGACACGGGGGGGACCATTCAGTACTTC,CSVDTGGTIQYF
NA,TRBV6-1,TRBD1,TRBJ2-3,TGTGCCAGCAGTGCGGACAGGGCTAGCACAGATACGCAGTATTTT,CASSADRASTDTQYF
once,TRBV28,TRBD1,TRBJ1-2,TGTGCCAGCAGTGCAGGGGGGACCAACTATGGCTACACCTTC,CASSAGGTNYGYTF
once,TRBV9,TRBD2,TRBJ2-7,TGTGCCAGCAGCGTAGGGGGACTAGCGGCCATTGGCGAGCAGTACTTC,CASSVGGLAAIGEQYF
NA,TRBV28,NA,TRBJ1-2,TGTGCCAGCAGTGTTGACAGCGTATATGGCTACACCTTC,CASSVDSVYGYTF
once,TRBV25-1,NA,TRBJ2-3,TGTGCCAGCAGTGAAGCGGGGAGCACAGATACGCAGTATTTT,CASSEAGSTDTQYF
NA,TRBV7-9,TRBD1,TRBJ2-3,TGTGCCAGCGTTTTTTCTGACAGGGGGGTACTCTCCTTTTATACGCAGTATTTT,CASVFSDRGVLSFYTQYF
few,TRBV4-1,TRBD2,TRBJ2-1,TGCGCCAGCAGCCAAGATCCGACCATACTAGCGGGAGTAATAAATGAGCAGTTCTTC,CASSQDPTILAGVINEQFF
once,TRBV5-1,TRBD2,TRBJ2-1,TGCGCCAGCAGCTTGTACTGGGGCGGGGGGGACAATGAGCAGTTCTTC,CASSLYWGGGDNEQFF
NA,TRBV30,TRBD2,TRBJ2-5,TGTGCCTGGACAGGCGGGGGGGGCGAGACCCAGTACTTC,CAWTGGGGETQYF
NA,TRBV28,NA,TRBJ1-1,TGTGCCAGCAGCCTCCCCAGTGGGGGGGCTTCTGAAGCTTTCTTT,CASSLPSGGASEAFF
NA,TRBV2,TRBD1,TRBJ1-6,TGTGCCAGCAGCCCCAGACAGGGCATCAGCTCACCCCTCCACTTT,CASSPRQGISSPLHF
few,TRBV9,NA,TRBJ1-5,TGTGCCAGCAGCGTAGCAGGACATAGCAATCAGCCCCAGCATTTT,CASSVAGHSNQPQHF
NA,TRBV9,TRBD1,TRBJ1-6,TGTGCCAGCAGCCAGGGACAGATTGATGATTCACCCCTCCACTTT,CASSQGQIDDSPLHF
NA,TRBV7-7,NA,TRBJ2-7,TGTGCCAGCAGCCTTCTCCAGGGGAGCGAGCAGTACTTC,CASSLLQGSEQYF
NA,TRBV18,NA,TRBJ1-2,TGTGCCAGCTCACCACGACACAACAGGGATACCTATGGCTACACCTTC,CASSPRHNRDTYGYTF
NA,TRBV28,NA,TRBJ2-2,TGTGCCAGCCCCGGGAACACCGGGGAGCTGTTTTTT,CASPGNTGELFF
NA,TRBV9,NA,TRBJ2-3,TGTGCCAGCAGCGTAGGTCCACTAGCCCCCAGCACAGATACGCAGTATTTT,CASSVGPLAPSTDTQYF
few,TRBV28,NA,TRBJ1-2,TGTGCCAGCAGTCCATCGGGACTGGGGCAGTATGGCTACACCTTC,CASSPSGLGQYGYTF
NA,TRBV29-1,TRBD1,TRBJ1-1,TGCAGCGTGGATTCCGGGACAGGGGGCACTGAAGCTTTCTTT,CSVDSGTGGTEAFF
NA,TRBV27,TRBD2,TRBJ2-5,TGTGCCAGCAGTTACGCGGGGGGAGAGACCCAGTACTTC,CASSYAGGETQYF
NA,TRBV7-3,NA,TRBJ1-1,TGTGCCAGCAGCTTAAGCAGTAACATGAACACTGAAGCTTTCTTT,CASSLSSNMNTEAFF
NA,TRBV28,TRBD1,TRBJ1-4,TGTGCCAGCAGTTTACTAGGGGGCGGGCGAGAAAAACTGTTTTTT,CASSLLGGGREKLFF
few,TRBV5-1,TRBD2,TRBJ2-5,TGCGCCAGCAGCTTGTATAGCGGGAGGACGGGAGAGACCCAGTACTTC,CASSLYSGRTGETQYF
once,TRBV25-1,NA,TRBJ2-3,TGTGCCAGCAGTGACCAAGCCCTCGGGCGGGTGAAAGATACGCAGTATTTT,CASSDQALGRVKDTQYF
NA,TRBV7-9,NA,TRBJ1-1,TGTGCCAGCAGCCGCACGACAGGGAACACTGAAGCTTTCTTT,CASSRTTGNTEAFF
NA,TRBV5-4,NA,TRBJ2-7,TGTGCCAGCAGCTTGCCGGGTGGCTTTTCTTACGAGCAGTACTTC,CASSLPGGFSYEQYF
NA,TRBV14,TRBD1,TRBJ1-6,TGTGCCAGCAGCCCAACGACAGGGTACAATTCACCCCTCCACTTT,CASSPTTGYNSPLHF
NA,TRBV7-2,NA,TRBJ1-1,TGTGCCAGCAGCTTTCCACCCACAGGGATGAACACTGAAGCTTTCTTT,CASSFPPTGMNTEAFF
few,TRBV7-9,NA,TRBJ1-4,TGTGCCAGCAGCTTAGAACGGAGTAATGAAAAACTGTTTTTT,CASSLERSNEKLFF
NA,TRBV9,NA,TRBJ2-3,TGTGCCAGCAGCGTCGGCGGATCTCCAGATACGCAGTATTTT,CASSVGGSPDTQYF
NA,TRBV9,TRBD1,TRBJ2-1,TGTGCCAGCAGCGTATTGGACAGGCCAGTCGATGAGCAGTTCTTC,CASSVLDRPVDEQFF
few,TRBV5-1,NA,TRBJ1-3,TGCGCCAGCAGCTTGGGCAGGTTTCTCGGAAACACCATATATTTT,CASSLGRFLGNTIYF